The sequence of this T cell receptor beta chain was determined in a study of cytomegalovirus exposure and HLA in healthy donors. Donors likely had unrecorded immune exposures despite being nominally healthy when sampled. In the case of this clone: Its antigen remains unknown.

Findings and limits, study-wide: The only immune exposure information that was available was CMV serostatus. Cytomegalovirus-associated status was assigned to fewer than 200 TCR beta chains.

The PCR made use of 60 Vbeta and 13 Jbeta primers. Clones were read by immunoSEQ multiplex PCR, and TCRdb kept only the in-frame ones, dropping some. The sample lists approximately 85,000 clones, approximately 80% seen once, with about 30% in the top ten. The V gene's germline CDR1 is SGHTA and CDR2 FQGTGA. The CDR3 consists of 15 residues. Trimming removed 5 bases from V and 4 bases from J; junction bases left unmatched: 10. Sequencing used PBMCs. This sequence was found in a man aged 45 to 65 in good health and CMV-seropositive. This chain links TRBV7-3 with TRBJ2-7; 8 positions match TRBD2. The CDR3 protein is CASSTQAGAGYEQYF. The CDR3 bases are TGTGCCAGCAGCACTCAAGCGGGGGCTGGTTACGAGCAGTACTTC.